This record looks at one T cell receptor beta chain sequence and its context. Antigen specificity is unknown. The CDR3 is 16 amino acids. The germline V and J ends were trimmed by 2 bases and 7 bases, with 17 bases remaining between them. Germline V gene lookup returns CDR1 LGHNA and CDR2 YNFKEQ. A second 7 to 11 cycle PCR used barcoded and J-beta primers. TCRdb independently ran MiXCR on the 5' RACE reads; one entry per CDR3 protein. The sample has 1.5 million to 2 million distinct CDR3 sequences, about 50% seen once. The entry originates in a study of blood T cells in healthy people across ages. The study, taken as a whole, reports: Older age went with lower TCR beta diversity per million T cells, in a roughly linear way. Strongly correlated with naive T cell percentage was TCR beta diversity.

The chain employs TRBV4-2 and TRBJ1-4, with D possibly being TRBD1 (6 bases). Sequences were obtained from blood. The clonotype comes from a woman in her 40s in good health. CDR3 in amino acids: CASSQTDTSQGEKLFF. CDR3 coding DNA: TGTGCCAGCAGCCAAACCGACACCTCACAGGGTGAAAAACTGTTTTTT.